The clone carrying this T cell receptor beta chain was observed at least ten times. Its antigen is currently unknown. Libraries for TCR beta were made by quantitative 5'-RACE with molecular barcodes. TCRdb reanalysed the 5' RACE reads using MiXCR and keeps one entry per CDR3 protein. The sample has roughly 440,000 distinct CDR3 sequences; 17% are singletons. The entry originates in a study of CD8 T cells in ankylosing spondylitis. CDR3 length equals 17 residues. With 2 bases removed from V and 0 bases from J, the gap between germline ends came to 14 bases. Study-level points and caveats: CD8+ cells made up the disease-linked clones, which were relatively rare in peripheral blood. Clones tied to disease were said to be significantly enriched in matched ankylosing spondylitis synovial fluid. A TCR beta motif of roughly 8 highly homologous variants seemed to mark ankylosing spondylitis blood. Earlier authors reported some of these motif variants in reactive arthritis synovial fluid and blood.

The TCR sequence derives from a male donor with ankylosing spondylitis. The sample was blood, either unsorted or a sorted T cell fraction (not recorded which). The chain carries TRBV12-3 or TRBV12-4 and TRBJ2-1, with D hard to call. The CDR3, as DNA: TGTGCCAGCAGTTTAACTCCCTGGTTACGCTCCTACAATGAGCAGTTCTTC. It encodes CASSLTPWLRSYNEQFF.